This entry is about one TCR beta chain. The source of the sample is a study of blood T cell repertoires in COVID-19. Germline V gene sequence: CDR1 KGHSH, CDR2 LQKENI. Trimming shortened V by 1 base and J by 3 bases, and 9 bases separated the two germline ends. This CDR3 comprises 14 residues. Clones were sequenced by immunoSEQ multiplex PCR, and TCRdb holds only the in-frame ones, with some missing. In the table there are around 150,000 clones, under 90% of which are singletons. Sequenced: PBMCs or T cells enriched from blood (not recorded which). The chain couples TRBV18 to TRBJ1-1, with no clear D. This receptor was taken from a man over 45 who had recovered from COVID-19. This CDR3 is CASSPRVRDTEAFF. CDR3 DNA sequence: TGTGCCAGCTCACCACGGGTCCGGGACACTGAAGCTTTCTTT.